This TCR beta chain was recovered during a study of OX40 agonist ivuxolimab in advanced cancers. Generated by immunoSEQ multiplex PCR, the TCRdb table keeps only in-frame clones and is missing some. This table has about 66,000 clones, about nine tenths appearing once. Trimming took off 4 bases at V and 7 bases at J, with 11 bases between the two ends. Looked up from germline, CDR1 is GTSNPN and CDR2 is SVGIG (reference sequence). The CDR3 covers 11 residues. A few counts support this clone. Exclusion of a patient followed from autoimmune disease history or systemic immunosuppression. Sequences were derived from CD4+ or CD8+ T cells sorted from blood, sampled in a trial of the OX40 agonist ivuxolimab. The rearrangement uses TRBV30 and TRBJ2-7; maybe TRBD1 (6 bases). This TCR came from an adult with an advanced solid tumor such as melanoma, head and neck, liver or kidney cancer. Written as DNA, the CDR3 is TGTGCCTGGACAACAGGGTTGGAGCAGTACTTC. Translating gives CAWTTGLEQYF. The full variable domain, completed using reference TRBV30 and TRBJ2-7, is SQTIHQWPATLVQPVGSPLSLECTVEGTSNPNLYWYRQAAGRGLQLLFYSVGIGQISSEVPQNLSASRPQDRQFILSSKKLLLSDSGFYLCAWTTGLEQYFGPGTRLTVT.